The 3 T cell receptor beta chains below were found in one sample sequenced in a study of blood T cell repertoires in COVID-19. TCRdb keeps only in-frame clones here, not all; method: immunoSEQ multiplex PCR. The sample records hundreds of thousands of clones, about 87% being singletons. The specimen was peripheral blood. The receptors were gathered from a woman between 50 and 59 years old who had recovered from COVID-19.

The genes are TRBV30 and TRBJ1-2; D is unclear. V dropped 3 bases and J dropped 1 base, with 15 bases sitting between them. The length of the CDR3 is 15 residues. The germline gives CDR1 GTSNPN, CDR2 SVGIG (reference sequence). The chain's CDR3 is CAWRLGVQLNYGYTF. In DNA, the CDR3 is TGTGCCTGGAGACTCGGGGTACAGCTTAACTATGGCTACACCTTC.

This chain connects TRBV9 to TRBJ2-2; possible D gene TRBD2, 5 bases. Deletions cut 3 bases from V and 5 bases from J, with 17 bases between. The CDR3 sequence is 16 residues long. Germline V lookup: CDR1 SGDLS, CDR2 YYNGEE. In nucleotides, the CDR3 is TGTGCCAGCAGCGCTCACCTCGCGTTAGCGACCGGGGAGCTGTTTTTT. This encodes CASSAHLALATGELFF. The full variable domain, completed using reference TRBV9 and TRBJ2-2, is DSGVTQTPKHLITATGQRVTLRCSPRSGDLSVYWYQQSLDQGLQFLIQYYNGEERAKGNILERFSAQQFPDLHSELNLSSLELGDSALYFCASSAHLALATGELFFGEGSRLTVL.

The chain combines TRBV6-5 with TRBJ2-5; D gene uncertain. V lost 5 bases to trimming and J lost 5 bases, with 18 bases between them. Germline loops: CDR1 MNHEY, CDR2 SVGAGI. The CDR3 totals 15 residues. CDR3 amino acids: CASSPRPTSRETQYF. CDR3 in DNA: TGTGCCAGCAGTCCCCGACCGACTTCAAGGGAGACCCAGTACTTC.